Included here is one TCR beta chain sequence, with context. The ends were cut back, 9 bases at V and 3 bases at J, with 23 bases in the middle. This CDR3 contains 16 residues. Germline V lookup: CDR1 LNHDA, CDR2 SQIVND (reference sequence). This record belongs to a study of sequential checkpoint blockade in melanoma. Study information: Patients were randomized 1:1 to nivolumab-then-ipilimumab or ipilimumab-then-nivolumab first-line.

Indicated treatment: randomized to nivolumab then ipilimumab (arm A) or the reverse (arm B). Sorted cells were live CD3+CD8+, lacking CD19 and CD56, from PBMCs. Using immunoSEQ multiplex PCR, the repertoire was profiled, and TCRdb retains in-frame clones only, with some absent. The sample yields roughly 20,000 clones, roughly 80% seen once. This sample comprised CD8+ T cells sorted from blood (inferred from file names), obtained from a patient given nivolumab and ipilimumab in sequence. The chain combines TRBV19 with TRBJ1-2; no firm D call. The sequence came from a human donor with melanoma. CDR3 sequence: CASSIGLGGHDYGYTF. The CDR3 coding sequence is TGTGCCAGCAGCATAGGCCTCGGAGGGCATGACTATGGCTACACCTTC.